One and the same sample provided the 17 T cell receptor beta chains below, sequenced in a study of blood T cell repertoires in COVID-19. TCRdb's copy holds only in-frame clones and misses some; the assay was immunoSEQ multiplex PCR. There are fewer than 250,000 clones in the sample; 80% to 90% occur only once, and approximately 4.5% lies in the top ten. Sequenced material: peripheral blood. These receptors originate from a woman in her 70s with acute or convalescent COVID-19.

The rearrangement uses TRBV30 and TRBJ1-6, with unresolved D. Germline loops: CDR1 GTSNPN, CDR2 SVGIG (reference sequence). V was shortened by 1 base and J by 9 bases, with 13 bases between the two germline ends. The length of the CDR3 is 14 residues. The CDR3 DNA sequence: TGTGCCTGGAGTGGGACTGGGGTTGCTTCACCCCTCCACTTT. As protein: CAWSGTGVASPLHF.

The V and J genes are TRBV2 and TRBJ1-1; 7 nucleotides align to TRBD1. The CDR3 length is 14 residues. Losses at the gene ends were 4 bases for V and 1 base for J; bases not matched to a gene: 3. Germline V gives CDR1 SNHLY, CDR2 FYNNEI. CDR3 nucleotide sequence: TGTGCCAGCAGTGGGGACAGTTGGAACACTGAAGCTTTCTTT. As protein: CASSGDSWNTEAFF.

The genes are TRBV2 and TRBJ1-3; no clear D. V was cut by 1 base and J by 1 base, with 5 bases left in between. Looked up from germline, CDR1 is SNHLY and CDR2 is FYNNEI. This CDR3 contains 14 residues. The chain's CDR3 is CASSEVASGNTIYF. DNA of the CDR3: TGTGCCAGCAGTGAAGTGGCTTCTGGAAACACCATATATTTT.

The gene calls are TRBV9 and TRBJ1-2; D possibly corresponds to TRBD1 (6 bases). Germline V gene lookup returns CDR1 SGDLS and CDR2 YYNGEE. The CDR3 loop spans 14 amino acids. V was cut by 4 bases and J by 7 bases, with 17 bases left in between. CDR3: CASSQQGAYSGYTF. The CDR3 DNA follows: TGTGCCAGCAGCCAACAGGGCGCCTACTCTGGCTACACCTTC.

The gene calls are TRBV6-6 and TRBJ2-1; tentatively, D is TRBD2 (6 bases). Germline V gene lookup returns CDR1 MNHNY and CDR2 SVGAGI (reference sequence). V gave up 7 bases and J gave up 1 base, with 17 bases separating them. The CDR3 length is 16 residues. The CDR3 nucleotides read TGTGCCAGCACCAACTTGCGGGGTTCATCCTACAATGAGCAGTTCTTC. This translates into CASTNLRGSSYNEQFF.

This clone was counted at least ten times. The V gene is TRBV6-5, the J gene TRBJ2-5; unclear D gene. Trimming cost V 6 bases and J 5 bases, with 13 bases left between them. Looked up from germline, CDR1 is MNHEY and CDR2 is SVGAGI. The CDR3 contains 13 residues. The CDR3 reads CASSRTQFETQYF. The CDR3 DNA sequence: TGTGCCAGCAGCCGAACCCAGTTTGAGACCCAGTACTTC.

The chain has TRBV7-2 and TRBJ2-7; D is unclear. V was shortened by 4 bases and J by 2 bases, with 12 bases between the two germline ends. Germline values: CDR1 SGHTA, CDR2 FQGNSA. This CDR3 spans 14 amino acids. CDR3 DNA sequence: TGTGCCAGCAGCTCAGGATTACGTCCCTACGAGCAGTACTTC. It yields the protein CASSSGLRPYEQYF.

This clone was observed a single time. This rearrangement joins TRBV6-6 to TRBJ2-7; maybe TRBD2 (6 bases). The CDR3 is 14 amino acids. Trimming left V 4 bases short and J 3 bases short, with 13 bases between. Germline V gene lookup returns CDR1 MNHNY and CDR2 SVGAGI (reference sequence). CDR3 sequence (DNA): TGTGCCAGCAGTTTGCGGGGAATAAACTACGAGCAGTACTTC. It translates to CASSLRGINYEQYF.

The chain carries TRBV9 and TRBJ1-6, with D tentatively TRBD1 (6 bases). CDR3 length: 15 residues. Germline CDR1 and CDR2: SGDLS and YYNGEE. Deletions cut 0 bases from V and 11 bases from J, with 15 bases between. In DNA form, the CDR3 reads TGTGCCAGCAGCGTAGGTTTACAGGGAAAGACACCCCTCCACTTT. Protein sequence: CASSVGLQGKTPLHF. Filled out from reference TRBV9 and TRBJ1-6, the complete variable domain reads DSGVTQTPKHLITATGQRVTLRCSPRSGDLSVYWYQQSLDQGLQFLIQYYNGEERAKGNILERFSAQQFPDLHSELNLSSLELGDSALYFCASSVGLQGKTPLHFGNGTRLTVT.

The V and J genes are TRBV5-8 and TRBJ1-1; D might be TRBD1 (5 bases). Germline-derived CDR1 and CDR2 are SGHTS and YDEGEE. V lost 4 bases, J lost 1 base, and 8 bases lay in between. The CDR3 covers 13 residues. The chain's CDR3 is CASSRQGNTEAFF. DNA of the CDR3: TGTGCCAGCAGCCGCCAGGGGAACACTGAAGCTTTCTTT.

This chain uses TRBV5-8 with TRBJ1-2; the D is unclear. Between the trimmed V and J ends, which lost 0 bases and 7 bases, there was a span of 13 bases. CDR1 and CDR2 (germline): SGHTS, YDEGEE. The length of the CDR3 is 14 residues. The CDR3 DNA is TGTGCCAGCAGCTTGGTTGTGACACCCAGTGGCTACACCTTC. This codes for CASSLVVTPSGYTF.

The CDR3 bases are TGTGCCAGCAGTGACGACAGGGCGGGCAATCAGCCCCAGCATTTT. As protein: CASSDDRAGNQPQHF. The chain joins TRBV2 to TRBJ1-5, with 7 bases lining up with TRBD1. CDR3 length: 15 residues. Germline values: CDR1 SNHLY, CDR2 FYNNEI. The V and J ends lost 3 bases and 2 bases, in that order; junction bases with no gene match: 4.

The rearrangement uses TRBV6-5 and TRBJ1-1; D is possibly TRBD1 (5 bases). V dropped 8 bases and J dropped 4 bases, with 14 bases sitting between them. Germline V gene lookup returns CDR1 MNHEY and CDR2 SVGAGI. This CDR3 comprises 13 residues. CDR3 residues: CASLPQVITEAFF. In DNA form, the CDR3 reads TGTGCCAGCCTTCCACAGGTGATCACTGAAGCTTTCTTT.

This clone was observed a few times. The chain recombines TRBV5-1 with TRBJ2-3, with 11 bases aligning to TRBD2. The CDR3 has 16 residues. Germline CDR1 is SGHRS and CDR2 is YFSETQ. V was clipped by 4 bases and J by 2 bases; unmatched bases: 6. DNA for the CDR3: TGCGCCAGCAGCCCCTCTAGCGGGGGGCTCACAGATACGCAGTATTTT. It translates to CASSPSSGGLTDTQYF.

This clone was seen more than once but under ten times. The chain recombines TRBV5-5 with TRBJ2-3, with D possibly TRBD2 on 6 matching bases. Germline CDR1 SGHKS, CDR2 YYEKEE (reference sequence). V lost 1 base and J lost 0, with 12 bases in between. The CDR3 has 16 amino acids. CDR3 in amino acids: CASSLIWTTSTDTQYF. The CDR3 DNA is TGTGCCAGCAGCTTGATATGGACTACTAGCACAGATACGCAGTATTTT.

The V and J genes are TRBV23-1 and TRBJ1-4; D perhaps matches TRBD1 (5 bases). TRBV23-1 is noted as an ORF with a role that remains uncertain. Trimming took off 2 bases at V and 1 base at J, with 5 bases between the two ends. The CDR3 spans 14 residues. The CDR3 region has the DNA TGCGCCAGCAGTCAACAGGGAACTAATGAAAAACTGTTTTTT. This encodes CASSQQGTNEKLFF.

This chain connects TRBV6-5 to TRBJ2-7; TRBD2 is a possible D gene (5 bases). V lost 2 bases to trimming and J lost 6 bases, with 17 bases between them. The CDR3 has 15 amino acids. Germline lookup yields CDR1 MNHEY and CDR2 SVGAGI. The CDR3 DNA reads TGTGCCAGCAGTTACACTTGGCTAATAGGAGGCGAGCAGTACTTC. Its translation: CASSYTWLIGGEQYF.